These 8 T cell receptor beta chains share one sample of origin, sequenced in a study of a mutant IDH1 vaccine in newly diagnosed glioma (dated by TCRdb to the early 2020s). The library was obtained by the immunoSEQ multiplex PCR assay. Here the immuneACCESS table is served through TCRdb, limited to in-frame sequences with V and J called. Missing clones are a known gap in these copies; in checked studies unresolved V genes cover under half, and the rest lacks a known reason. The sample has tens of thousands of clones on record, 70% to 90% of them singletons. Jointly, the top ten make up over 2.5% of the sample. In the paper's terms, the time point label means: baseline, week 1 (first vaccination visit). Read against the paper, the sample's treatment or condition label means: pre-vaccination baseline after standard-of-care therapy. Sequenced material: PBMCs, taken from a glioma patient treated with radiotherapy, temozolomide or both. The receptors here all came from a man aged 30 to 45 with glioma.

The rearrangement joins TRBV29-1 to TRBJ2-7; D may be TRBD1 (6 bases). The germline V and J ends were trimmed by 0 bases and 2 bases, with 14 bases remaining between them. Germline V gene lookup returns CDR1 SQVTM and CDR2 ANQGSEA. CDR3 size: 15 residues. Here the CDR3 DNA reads TGCAGCGTTGAAGAGGCAGGGGTAATGACCTACGAGCAGTACTTC. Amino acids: CSVEEAGVMTYEQYF.

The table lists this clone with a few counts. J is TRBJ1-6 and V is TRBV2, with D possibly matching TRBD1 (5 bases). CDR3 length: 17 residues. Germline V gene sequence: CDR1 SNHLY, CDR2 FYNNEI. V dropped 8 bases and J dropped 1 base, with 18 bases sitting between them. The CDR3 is CASGTGGTVSYNSPLHF. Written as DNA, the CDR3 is TGTGCCAGCGGAACTGGGGGTACGGTATCCTATAATTCACCCCTCCACTTT.

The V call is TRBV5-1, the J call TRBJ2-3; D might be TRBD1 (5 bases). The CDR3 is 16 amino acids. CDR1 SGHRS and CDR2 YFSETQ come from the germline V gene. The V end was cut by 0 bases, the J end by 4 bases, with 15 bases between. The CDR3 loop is CASSLVDRGVSDTQYF. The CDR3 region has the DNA TGCGCCAGCAGCTTGGTCGACAGAGGCGTTTCAGATACGCAGTATTTT.

CDR3 region: CASSLSGGGGNQPQHF. The CDR3 DNA is TGTGCCAGCAGTTTATCGGGAGGGGGCGGAAATCAGCCCCAGCATTTT. The J gene is TRBJ1-5, the V gene TRBV27, with TRBD1 identical over 7 bases. Trimming took 0 bases from V and 4 from J; bases not matched to a gene: 6. This CDR3 contains 16 residues. The V gene's germline CDR1 is MNHEY and CDR2 SMNVEV (reference sequence).

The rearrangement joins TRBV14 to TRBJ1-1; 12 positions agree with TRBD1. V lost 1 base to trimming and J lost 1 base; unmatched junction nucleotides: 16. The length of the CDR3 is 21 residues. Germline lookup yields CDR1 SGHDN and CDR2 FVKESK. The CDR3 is CASSQGSPNSGTGGSNTEAFF. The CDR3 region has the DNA TGTGCCAGCAGCCAAGGATCACCCAATTCCGGGACAGGGGGCTCGAACACTGAAGCTTTCTTT.

The CDR3 sequence is CAISESGTGNEKLFF. The CDR3 DNA reads as TGTGCCATCAGTGAGTCGGGGACAGGGAATGAAAAACTGTTTTTT. The rearrangement uses TRBV10-3 and TRBJ1-4; 9 positions agree with TRBD1. This CDR3 is 15 amino acids long. Trimming cost V 0 bases and J 5 bases; bases outside gene matches: 1. CDR1 ENHRY and CDR2 SYGVKD come from the germline V gene.

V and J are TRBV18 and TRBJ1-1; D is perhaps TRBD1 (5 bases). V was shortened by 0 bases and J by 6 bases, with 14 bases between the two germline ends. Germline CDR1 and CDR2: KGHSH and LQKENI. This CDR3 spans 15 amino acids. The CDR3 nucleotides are TGTGCCAGCTCACCACCGGTTCCAGGGTTGGCTGAAGCTTTCTTT. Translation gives CASSPPVPGLAEAFF. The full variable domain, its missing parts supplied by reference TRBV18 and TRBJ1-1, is NAGVMQNPRHLVRRRGQEARLRCSPMKGHSHVYWYRQLPEEGLKFMVYLQKENIIDESGMPKERFSAEFPKEGPSILRIQQVVRGDSAAYFCASSPPVPGLAEAFFGQGTRLTVV.

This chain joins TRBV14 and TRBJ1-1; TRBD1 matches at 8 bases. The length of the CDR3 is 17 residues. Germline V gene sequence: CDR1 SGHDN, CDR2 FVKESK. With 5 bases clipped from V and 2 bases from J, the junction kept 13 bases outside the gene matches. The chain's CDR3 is CASSYPPRTGPNTEAFF. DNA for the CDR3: TGTGCCAGCAGCTACCCACCACGGACAGGGCCAAACACTGAAGCTTTCTTT. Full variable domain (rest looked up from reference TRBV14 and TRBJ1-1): EAGVTQFPSHSVIEKGQTVTLRCDPISGHDNLYWYRRVMGKEIKFLLHFVKESKQDESGMPNNRFLAERTGGTYSTLKVQPAELEDSGVYFCASSYPPRTGPNTEAFFGQGTRLTVV.